A single sample gave rise to the 32 T cell receptor beta chains below, sequenced in a study of cytomegalovirus exposure and HLA in healthy donors. The method was immunoSEQ multiplex PCR; TCRdb's version includes in-frame clones alone and lacks a portion of them. The profile shows 150,000 to 200,000 clones, 89% of them singletons. Material for sequencing was PBMCs. The origin of the receptors is a young woman in good health and CMV-seropositive.

V usage is TRBV18 and J usage is TRBJ1-5; 7 nucleotides agree with TRBD1. Trimming took 3 bases from V and 5 from J; bases not matched to a gene: 1. Germline CDR1 reads KGHSH; CDR2 reads LQKENI. CDR3 length: 13 residues. CDR3 region: CASSPDRDQPQHF. The DNA of the CDR3 is TGTGCCAGCTCACCCGACAGGGATCAGCCCCAGCATTTT.

The J gene is TRBJ1-2, the V gene TRBV7-9, with a weak D call TRBD1 (5 bases). There are 13 residues in the CDR3. Germline V lookup: CDR1 SEHNR, CDR2 FQNEAQ (reference sequence). V lost 4 bases and J lost 4, with 10 bases in between. CDR3 sequence reads: CASSSDTFYGYTF. The CDR3 DNA reads as TGTGCCAGCAGCTCGGACACCTTCTATGGCTACACCTTC.

This chain connects TRBV7-2 to TRBJ2-7; D not resolved. In germline, CDR1 is SGHTA, CDR2 FQGNSA. V lost 0 bases and J lost 6, with 9 bases in between. The CDR3 is 13 amino acids. In DNA, the CDR3 is TGTGCCAGCAGCTTAGCGGGCAGTCCCGAGCAGTACTTC. Translating it yields CASSLAGSPEQYF.

The V call is TRBV5-1, the J call TRBJ2-3; TRBD2 agrees at 8 bases. Germline V CDR1 and CDR2: SGHRS, YFSETQ. The J segment lost 1 base and the V segment lost 0 bases, leaving 4 bases of the junction unmatched. This CDR3 is built from 16 residues. CDR3 sequence reads: CASSLGAGAGTDTQYF. DNA of the CDR3: TGCGCCAGCAGCTTGGGAGCGGGAGCCGGCACAGATACGCAGTATTTT.

The chain carries TRBV5-1 and TRBJ2-1, with 10 positions matching TRBD2. Germline V gene sequence: CDR1 SGHRS, CDR2 YFSETQ. This CDR3 is 16 amino acids long. Unmatched junction bases numbered 6, after V lost 0 bases and J lost 6 bases. The CDR3 is CASSLVRASGSNEQFF. In DNA, the CDR3 is TGCGCCAGCAGCTTGGTAAGGGCTAGCGGGAGCAATGAGCAGTTCTTC.

The chain employs TRBV7-3 and TRBJ1-1; TRBD1 agrees at 8 bases. V was clipped by 6 bases and J by 7 bases; unmatched bases: 7. CDR1 is SGHTA and CDR2 is FQGTGA in the germline V gene. The CDR3 is made up of 13 amino acids. CDR3 in DNA: TGTGCCAGCAGTTCAGACAGGGGAGTTGAAGCTTTCTTT. Its translation is CASSSDRGVEAFF.

This chain links TRBV30 with TRBJ2-3; 9 bases align to TRBD2. V was pared by 0 bases and J by 8 bases, with 9 bases of the junction left unmatched. CDR1 GTSNPN and CDR2 SVGIG come from the germline V gene (reference sequence). The CDR3 covers 15 residues. DNA for the CDR3: TGTGCCTGGAGTGTACGAGGTAGCGGGAGAACTACGCAGTATTTT. This codes for CAWSVRGSGRTTQYF.

This clone was picked up a small number of times. The rearrangement links TRBV4-2 to TRBJ2-2, with TRBD2 as a possible D gene (6 bases). The germline V gene has CDR1 LGHNA and CDR2 YNFKEQ. The CDR3 loop spans 12 amino acids. V was clipped by 4 bases and J by 7 bases, with 7 bases between them. The DNA of the CDR3 is TGTGCCAGCAGCCCGGGGGTCGGGGAGCTGTTTTTT. Translated: CASSPGVGELFF.

As regards this clone: This sample also contains other DNA sequences that code for the same CDR3. The chain is built from TRBV11-3 and TRBJ2-3; D remains ambiguous. The CDR3 has 11 amino acids. CDR1 is SGHNT and CDR2 is YENEEA in the germline V gene. Trimming cost V 4 bases and J 3 bases, with 2 bases left between them. DNA of the CDR3: TGTGCCAGCAGCTCGACAGATACGCAGTATTTT. Translating it yields CASSSTDTQYF.

Here the CDR3 reads CASSVATGSGSNEQFF. CDR3 in DNA: TGTGCCAGCAGCGTAGCTACTGGTAGCGGGAGCAATGAGCAGTTCTTC. The V gene is TRBV9, the J gene TRBJ2-1; 9 nucleotides line up with TRBD2. The CDR3 totals 16 residues. Germline V gene sequence: CDR1 SGDLS, CDR2 YYNGEE. V trimming: 0 bases; J trimming: 6 bases; junction bases outside the gene matches: 7.

CDR3 loop: CASSLRDRGVQPQHF. For the CDR3, the DNA is TGTGCCAGCAGTCTACGAGACAGGGGGGTTCAGCCCCAGCATTTT. This sequence joins TRBV6-5 and TRBJ1-5, with 9 positions matching TRBD1. This CDR3 spans 15 amino acids. Germline V gene data show CDR1 as MNHEY and CDR2 as SVGAGI. The trim removed 5 bases at V and 6 bases at J, leaving 8 bases unmatched.

This clone was seen just once. V is TRBV9 and J is TRBJ1-5; D perhaps matches TRBD1 (6 bases). This CDR3 is built from 14 residues. Germline V gene data show CDR1 as SGDLS and CDR2 as YYNGEE. The V end lost 3 bases, the J end lost 3 bases, and 10 bases lay between the germline ends. In DNA, the CDR3 is TGTGCCAGCAGCGGGACAGATGCCAATCAGCCCCAGCATTTT. Protein product: CASSGTDANQPQHF.

V and J are TRBV9 and TRBJ2-1; no firm D call. Per the germline V gene, CDR1 is SGDLS and CDR2 is YYNGEE. The CDR3 spans 12 residues. V lost 0 bases, J lost 9 bases, and 7 bases lay in between. CDR3 region: CASSVGRGEQFF. The CDR3 DNA is TGTGCCAGCAGCGTAGGAAGAGGTGAGCAGTTCTTC.

The V gene is TRBV15, the J gene TRBJ1-1, with D tentatively TRBD1 (6 bases). CDR1 and CDR2 from the germline V gene are LNHNV and YYDKDF (reference sequence). Trimming cost V 4 bases and J 5 bases, with 17 bases left between them. The CDR3 is made up of 15 amino acids. CDR3 DNA sequence: TGTGCCACCAGCACGCGACTACAGGGTTTAACTGAAGCTTTCTTT. This encodes CATSTRLQGLTEAFF. Variable domain in full (rest from reference TRBV15 and TRBJ1-1): DAMVIQNPRYQVTQFGKPVTLSCSQTLNHNVMYWYQQKSSQAPKLLFHYYDKDFNNEADTPDNFQSRRPNTSFCFLDIRSPGLGDTAMYLCATSTRLQGLTEAFFGQGTRLTVV.

This rearrangement joins TRBV30 to TRBJ2-2; D might be TRBD2 (6 bases). From germline, CDR1 is GTSNPN and CDR2 SVGIG (reference sequence). V was pared by 4 bases and J by 5 bases, with 14 bases between. The CDR3 length is 14 residues. CDR3 sequence: CAWTAGTGTGELFF. The CDR3 DNA is TGTGCCTGGACCGCCGGGACTGGAACCGGGGAGCTGTTTTTT.

This clone was recorded once. This rearrangement joins TRBV7-3 to TRBJ1-3; D gene unclear. With 6 bases removed from V and 8 bases from J, the gap between germline ends came to 17 bases. Germline V gives CDR1 SGHTA, CDR2 FQGTGA. There are 14 residues in the CDR3. CDR3 sequence: CASSSGRGGDTIYF. Written as DNA, the CDR3 is TGTGCCAGCAGTTCAGGACGGGGAGGCGACACCATATATTTT.

The chain couples TRBV2 to TRBJ1-1; possibly TRBD1 for D (5 bases). V was cut by 7 bases and J by 6 bases, with 12 bases left in between. From germline, CDR1 is SNHLY and CDR2 FYNNEI. The CDR3 covers 12 residues. The CDR3 here is CASNTDSPEAFF. The CDR3 DNA reads TGTGCCAGCAACACCGACAGTCCTGAAGCTTTCTTT.

This chain uses TRBV18 with TRBJ1-4; 9 nucleotides agree with TRBD1. Germline V CDR1 and CDR2: KGHSH, LQKENI. This CDR3 contains 14 residues. V dropped 4 bases and J dropped 12; count of bases not matched to a gene: 9. As DNA, the CDR3 is TGTGCCAGCTCACGAAGACAGGGGGGTGAGGAACTGTTTTTT. Protein: CASSRRQGGEELFF.

The chain couples TRBV18 to TRBJ2-7; possible D gene TRBD2, 5 bases. The germline CDR1 and CDR2 sequences are KGHSH and LQKENI. V gave up 3 bases and J gave up 6 bases, with 9 bases separating them. The CDR3 loop spans 12 amino acids. CDR3 residues: CASSPGRSEQYF. The DNA of the CDR3 is TGTGCCAGCTCACCTGGGAGAAGCGAGCAGTACTTC.

The chain carries TRBV11-2 and TRBJ2-5, with 10 bases identical to TRBD2. V was pared by 1 base and J by 5 bases, with 10 bases of the junction left unmatched. Germline-derived CDR1 and CDR2 are SGHAT and FQNNGV. This CDR3 contains 17 residues. For the CDR3, the DNA is TGTGCCAGCAGCTTAGGATTGAGGCTAGCGGGAGTTGAGACCCAGTACTTC. This gives the protein CASSLGLRLAGVETQYF. The variable domain in full, with the rest retrieved from reference TRBV11-2 and TRBJ2-5, is EAGVAQSPRYKIIEKRQSVAFWCNPISGHATLYWYQQILGQGPKLLIQFQNNGVVDDSQLPKDRFSAERLKGVDSTLKIQPAKLEDSAVYLCASSLGLRLAGVETQYFGPGTRLLVL.

This chain links TRBV28 with TRBJ2-7, with a weak D call TRBD2 (6 bases). V was clipped by 1 base and J by 3 bases, with 13 bases between them. The CDR3 extends over 15 amino acids. The germline V gene has CDR1 MDHEN and CDR2 SYDVKM. CDR3 protein: CASSLLGGKNYEQYF. The CDR3 DNA follows: TGTGCCAGCAGTTTATTGGGCGGGAAGAACTACGAGCAGTACTTC.

J is TRBJ1-2 and V is TRBV5-1; D uncertain. V lost 1 base to trimming and J lost 8 bases, with 15 bases between them. The CDR3 spans 14 residues. Germline loops: CDR1 SGHRS, CDR2 YFSETQ. The CDR3 coding sequence is TGCGCCAGCAGCTTGTCAGACTCACGGAGGGGCTACACCTTC. Protein: CASSLSDSRRGYTF.

The gene calls are TRBV11-2 and TRBJ2-1, with D unresolved. Trimming removed 0 bases from V and 0 bases from J, with 9 bases in between. The CDR3 is 16 amino acids. From germline, CDR1 is SGHAT and CDR2 FQNNGV. The CDR3 here is CASSLDLVGSYNEQFF. CDR3 nucleotide sequence: TGTGCCAGCAGCTTAGATCTAGTGGGCTCCTACAATGAGCAGTTCTTC.

CDR3 protein: CASLPGSTYEQYF. The DNA of the CDR3 is TGTGCCAGCCTCCCCGGGTCCACCTACGAGCAGTACTTC. The chain has TRBV28 and TRBJ2-7; D remains unclear. V lost 8 bases, J lost 2 bases, and 13 bases lay in between. Germline V gene lookup returns CDR1 MDHEN and CDR2 SYDVKM. The CDR3 is 13 residues long.

The gene calls are TRBV11-2 and TRBJ1-2; 7 bases line up with TRBD1. The CDR3 loop spans 14 amino acids. V gave up 6 bases and J gave up 4 bases; unmatched junction bases: 8. Germline lookup yields CDR1 SGHAT and CDR2 FQNNGV. The CDR3 protein is CASSDLDRVYGYTF. In DNA, the CDR3 is TGTGCCAGCAGTGATCTAGACAGGGTCTATGGCTACACCTTC.

The J gene is TRBJ2-7, the V gene TRBV9; 7 nucleotides agree with TRBD1. The CDR3 has 14 residues. Germline CDR1 and CDR2: SGDLS and YYNGEE. Germline trimming cut 4 bases from V and 0 bases from J; bases unmatched to any gene: 4. The CDR3 DNA reads as TGTGCCAGCAGCCCGACAGGGACCTCCTACGAGCAGTACTTC. Translation gives CASSPTGTSYEQYF.

The chain recombines TRBV5-1 with TRBJ2-1, with D unclear. The V gene's germline CDR1 is SGHRS and CDR2 YFSETQ. Trimming cost V 0 bases and J 3 bases, with 7 bases left between them. The CDR3 extends over 14 amino acids. CDR3 sequence: CASSLAGSYNEQFF. The DNA for the CDR3 is TGCGCCAGCAGCTTGGCCGGTAGCTACAATGAGCAGTTCTTC.

V gene TRBV11-2 combines with J gene TRBJ1-3; D uncertain. The CDR3 is 13 amino acids. The ends were cut back, 1 base at V and 3 bases at J, with 4 bases in the middle. Per germline, CDR1 SGHAT and CDR2 FQNNGV. This CDR3 reads CASSLGGGNTIYF. As DNA, the CDR3 is TGTGCCAGCAGCTTAGGCGGTGGAAACACCATATATTTT.

V and J are TRBV19 and TRBJ2-2, with a tentative D call TRBD2 (6 bases). This CDR3 region has 13 residues. Germline V lookup: CDR1 LNHDA, CDR2 SQIVND (reference sequence). V lost 3 bases and J 6 bases, leaving 8 bases between the germline ends. CDR3 sequence: CASSMGGSGELFF. The CDR3 bases are TGTGCCAGTAGTATGGGGGGTTCCGGGGAGCTGTTTTTT.

CDR3 sequence: CASSPPPDRANHEAFF. The DNA of the CDR3 is TGTGCCAGCAGCCCGCCCCCGGACAGGGCCAATCATGAAGCTTTCTTT. V usage is TRBV7-9 and J usage is TRBJ1-1; 8 bases map to TRBD1. CDR1 and CDR2 (germline): SEHNR, FQNEAQ (reference sequence). This CDR3 is built from 16 residues. V gave up 5 bases and J gave up 7 bases; unmatched junction bases: 15.

The rearrangement uses TRBV5-1 and TRBJ2-5, with a possible D match to TRBD1 (5 bases). Germline values: CDR1 SGHRS, CDR2 YFSETQ. V lost 0 bases to trimming and J lost 5 bases, with 11 bases between them. The CDR3 has 14 amino acids. As DNA, the CDR3 is TGCGCCAGCAGCTTGGAGGGGTACGGCGAGACCCAGTACTTC. This gives the protein CASSLEGYGETQYF.

The chain links TRBV7-9 to TRBJ1-2, with 8 bases that match TRBD1. J lost 12 bases, V lost 3 bases, and 9 bases had no gene match. Germline lookup yields CDR1 SEHNR and CDR2 FQNEAQ (reference sequence). This CDR3 contains 13 residues. CDR3 region: CASSFPGQAIHTF. CDR3 nucleotide sequence: TGTGCCAGCAGCTTCCCGGGACAGGCCATTCACACCTTC.